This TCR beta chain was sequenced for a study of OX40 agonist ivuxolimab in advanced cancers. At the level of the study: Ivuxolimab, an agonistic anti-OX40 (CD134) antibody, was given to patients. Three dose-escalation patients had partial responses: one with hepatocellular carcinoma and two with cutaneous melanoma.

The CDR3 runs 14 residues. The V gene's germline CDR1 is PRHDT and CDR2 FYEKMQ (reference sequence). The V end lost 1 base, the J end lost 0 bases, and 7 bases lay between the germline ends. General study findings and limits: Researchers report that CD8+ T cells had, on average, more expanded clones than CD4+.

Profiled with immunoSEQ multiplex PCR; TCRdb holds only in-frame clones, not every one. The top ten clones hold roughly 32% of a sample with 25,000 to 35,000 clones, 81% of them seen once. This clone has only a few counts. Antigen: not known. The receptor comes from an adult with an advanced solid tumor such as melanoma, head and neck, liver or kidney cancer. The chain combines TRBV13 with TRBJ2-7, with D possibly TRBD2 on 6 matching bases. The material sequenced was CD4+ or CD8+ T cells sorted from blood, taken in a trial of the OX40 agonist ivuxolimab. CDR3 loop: CASSLVGGSYEQYF. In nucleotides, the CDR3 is TGTGCCAGCAGCTTAGTGGGGGGCTCCTACGAGCAGTACTTC.